The 27 T cell receptor beta chains given below trace back to one sample, sequenced in a study of radiotherapy plus CTLA-4 blockade in lung cancer. Profiled with immunoSEQ multiplex PCR; TCRdb holds only in-frame clones, not every one. Counted here are roughly 53,000 clones, roughly three quarters occurring once; the ten biggest clones make up about 2.9%. This specimen consisted of peripheral blood, obtained from a patient treated with radiotherapy plus ipilimumab. These receptors were taken from a human donor with non-small cell lung cancer who had a partial response to radiotherapy plus ipilimumab.

This clone has more than one count but fewer than ten. This chain uses TRBV19 with TRBJ2-1, with TRBD2 matching 9 bases. V shed 1 base and J 6 bases; nucleotides not matched to a gene: 4. The CDR3 extends over 15 amino acids. From germline, CDR1 is LNHDA and CDR2 SQIVND (reference sequence). CDR3 DNA: TGTGCCAGTAGTATAGGGCGGGGGGGATTCAATGAGCAGTTCTTC. It codes for CASSIGRGGFNEQFF.

This chain links TRBV19 with TRBJ1-5, with TRBD1 as a possible D gene (5 bases). CDR3 size: 19 residues. CDR1 and CDR2 (germline): LNHDA, SQIVND (reference sequence). With 4 bases removed from V and 4 bases from J, the gap between germline ends came to 26 bases. CDR3 sequence (DNA): TGTGCCAGTAGTAAGGGCGACAGTCAGACCATGCCCACAAATCAGCCCCAGCATTTT. Translated: CASSKGDSQTMPTNQPQHF. The whole variable domain, filled in from reference TRBV19 and TRBJ1-5, reads DGGITQSPKYLFRKEGQNVTLSCEQNLNHDAMYWYRQDPGQGLRLIYYSQIVNDFQKGDIAEGYSVSREKKESFPLTVTSAQKNPTAFYLCASSKGDSQTMPTNQPQHFGDGTRLSIL.

This clone was detected once. The chain has TRBV19 and TRBJ2-6; D not resolved. CDR3 size: 15 residues. Germline CDR1 LNHDA, CDR2 SQIVND (reference sequence). Trimming shortened V by 3 bases and J by 3 bases, and 9 bases separated the two germline ends. CDR3 protein: CASSIEVGGANVLTF. CDR3 sequence (DNA): TGTGCCAGTAGTATCGAGGTTGGTGGGGCCAACGTCCTGACTTTC.

V gene TRBV5-4 combines with J gene TRBJ2-5; D uncertain. Germline-derived CDR1 and CDR2 are SGHNT and YYREEE (reference sequence). The V and J ends lost 1 base and 1 base respectively, with 5 bases between them. CDR3 length: 13 residues. The CDR3: CASSLPTQETQYF. The CDR3 DNA reads TGTGCCAGCAGCTTGCCTACCCAAGAGACCCAGTACTTC. The full variable domain, in which reference TRBV5-4 and TRBJ2-5 provide the parts outside the CDR3, is ETGVTQSPTHLIKTRGQQVTLRCSSQSGHNTVSWYQQALGQGPQFIFQYYREEENGRGNFPPRFSGLQFPNYSSELNVNALELDDSALYLCASSLPTQETQYFGPGTRLLVL.

The chain recombines TRBV19 with TRBJ1-1; weak D call: TRBD1 (5 bases). This CDR3 has 14 residues. Trimming shortened V by 5 bases and J by 0 bases, and 10 bases separated the two germline ends. Germline V CDR1 and CDR2: LNHDA, SQIVND (reference sequence). The CDR3 DNA reads TGTGCCAGTAGTGAAAAGGGGTTGAACACTGAAGCTTTCTTT. Protein sequence: CASSEKGLNTEAFF.

The sample holds a few counts of this clone. The rearrangement joins TRBV7-2 to TRBJ2-1; 10 positions match TRBD1. The V gene's germline CDR1 is SGHTA and CDR2 FQGNSA. After removal of 5 bases from V and 6 bases from J, the junction contained 4 bases not matched to a gene. The CDR3 length is 14 residues. In DNA form, the CDR3 reads TGTGCCAGCAGCATAGGACAGGGGGGCAATGAGCAGTTCTTC. Protein: CASSIGQGGNEQFF. Drawing the rest from reference TRBV7-2 and TRBJ2-1, the complete variable domain is GAGVSQSPSNKVTEKGKDVELRCDPISGHTALYWYRQSLGQGLEFLIYFQGNSAPDKSGLPSDRFSAERTGGSVSTLTIQRTQQEDSAVYLCASSIGQGGNEQFFGPGTRLTVL.

This clone was detected only a few times. CDR3 DNA: TGTGCCAGCAGCCGGGACAGCGGAAGTTCACCCCTCCACTTT. Residues: CASSRDSGSSPLHF. This chain connects TRBV2 to TRBJ1-6; 7 bases line up with TRBD1. The CDR3 is made up of 14 amino acids. Germline trimming cut 6 bases from V and 9 bases from J; bases unmatched to any gene: 8. CDR1 is SNHLY and CDR2 is FYNNEI in the germline V gene.

The chain employs TRBV21-1 and TRBJ2-6; TRBD2, the table's D call, was not compared with the DNA. TRBV21-1 has pseudogene status. The CDR3 is 21 residues long. The CDR3 DNA reads TGTCCCGACGGGAGATTCGGAAGAGGAGGGCAGTTCATCTCTGGGGCCAACGTCCTGACTTTC. Translation gives CPDGRFGRGGQFISGANVLTF.

This clone was observed a handful of times. V and J are TRBV5-1 and TRBJ1-6; D might be TRBD1 (6 bases). CDR3 length equals 16 residues. CDR1 and CDR2 (germline): SGHRS, YFSETQ. Deletions cut 3 bases from V and 7 bases from J, with 17 bases between. The CDR3 DNA reads as TGCGCCAGCAGCTCCCGGCTGGACAGTACGAATTCACCCCTCCACTTT. Amino acid sequence: CASSSRLDSTNSPLHF.

This sequence joins TRBV25-1 and TRBJ1-1, with no clear D. CDR3 length: 11 amino acids. Per the germline V gene, CDR1 is MGHDK and CDR2 is SYGVNS. Trimming left V 7 bases short and J 1 base short, with 4 bases between. The CDR3 DNA reads as TGTGCCAGCAAACAGAACACTGAAGCTTTCTTT. Protein product: CASKQNTEAFF.

This chain joins TRBV11-2 and TRBJ1-1; no clear D. V lost 0 bases to trimming and J lost 0 bases, with 5 bases between them. Germline CDR1 reads SGHAT; CDR2 reads FQNNGV. The CDR3 is 14 residues long. CDR3 nucleotides: TGTGCCAGCAGCTTAGAATACATGAACACTGAAGCTTTCTTT. Its translation: CASSLEYMNTEAFF.

The V gene is TRBV27, the J gene TRBJ1-2; 10 nucleotides agree with TRBD1. Germline V gene sequence: CDR1 MNHEY, CDR2 SMNVEV (reference sequence). V lost 0 bases, J lost 8 bases, and 9 bases stayed unmatched. There are 16 residues in the CDR3. CDR3 protein: CASSLSRSDRGEGYTF. DNA of the CDR3: TGTGCCAGCAGTTTATCCCGCTCGGACAGGGGGGAAGGCTACACCTTC.

Comment on this clone: At one end the junction does not follow the germline gene, possibly because of a read error. V usage is TRBV7-3 and J usage is TRBJ2-1, with D perhaps TRBD2 (6 bases). CDR1 and CDR2 (germline): SGHTA, FQGTGA. This CDR3 is 13 amino acids long. Written as DNA, the CDR3 is TGTGCCAGCAGCCCTACTAGCTACCATGAGCAGTTCTTC. Translating it yields CASSPTSYHEQFF.

For this clone: Additional DNA sequences in this sample encode the identical CDR3. J is TRBJ1-5 and V is TRBV7-6; TRBD1 aligns across 10 bases. The junction had 3 bases not matched to a gene; V was cut back by 5 bases and J by 5 bases. The CDR3 loop spans 14 amino acids. The germline V gene has CDR1 SGHVS and CDR2 FNYEAQ. The CDR3 is CASSPGTGDQPQHF. The CDR3 DNA is TGTGCCAGCAGCCCAGGGACAGGGGATCAGCCCCAGCATTTT.

This clone occurred once. This chain links TRBV2 with TRBJ1-2; tentatively, D is TRBD1 (6 bases). Germline lookup yields CDR1 SNHLY and CDR2 FYNNEI. V lost 7 bases and J 3 bases, leaving 9 bases between the germline ends. CDR3 size: 12 residues. The CDR3 sequence: CASKGDDYGYTF. CDR3 coding DNA: TGTGCCAGCAAGGGGGATGACTATGGCTACACCTTC. The variable domain in full, completed from reference TRBV2 and TRBJ1-2, reads EPEVTQTPSHQVTQMGQEVILRCVPISNHLYFYWYRQILGQKVEFLVSFYNNEISEKSEIFDDQFSVERPDGSNFTLKIRSTKLEDSAMYFCASKGDDYGYTFGSGTRLTVV.

The J gene is TRBJ1-1, the V gene TRBV19; possibly TRBD1 for D (5 bases). V gave up 4 bases and J gave up 10 bases, with 22 bases separating them. The length of the CDR3 is 15 residues. Germline assignment: CDR1 LNHDA and CDR2 SQIVND (reference sequence). The CDR3 sequence is CASSTPGTGGLAAFF. DNA of the CDR3: TGTGCCAGTAGTACCCCCGGGACGGGGGGTTTGGCAGCTTTCTTT.

CDR3 coding DNA: TGTGCCAGCAGTTCCCCGACAGGGCCATCCTACGAGCAGTACTTC. This translates into CASSSPTGPSYEQYF. The chain is built from TRBV6-5 and TRBJ2-7; TRBD1 aligns across 7 bases. The V and J ends lost 4 bases and 1 base, in that order; junction bases with no gene match: 7. The germline V gene has CDR1 MNHEY and CDR2 SVGAGI. This CDR3 has 15 amino acids.

In its sample, this clone was seen a few times. The J gene is TRBJ1-1, the V gene TRBV21-1; the DNA was not compared with TRBD1, the D call given in the table. TRBV21-1 is an annotated pseudogene. The CDR3 covers 15 residues. CDR3 loop: CASSTDRAGNTEAFF. CDR3 nucleotide sequence: TGTGCCAGCAGCACGGACAGGGCGGGGAACACTGAAGCTTTCTTT.

The chain carries TRBV19 and TRBJ1-2; a weak D match, TRBD1 (6 bases). The V and J ends lost 7 bases and 4 bases respectively, with 25 bases between them. The CDR3 runs 17 residues. Germline CDR1 LNHDA, CDR2 SQIVND (reference sequence). The CDR3 region is CASTPTGGAGGLYGYTF. The CDR3 nucleotides read TGTGCCAGTACTCCGACCGGGGGGGCAGGAGGACTCTATGGCTACACCTTC. Filled out from reference TRBV19 and TRBJ1-2, the complete variable domain reads DGGITQSPKYLFRKEGQNVTLSCEQNLNHDAMYWYRQDPGQGLRLIYYSQIVNDFQKGDIAEGYSVSREKKESFPLTVTSAQKNPTAFYLCASTPTGGAGGLYGYTFGSGTRLTVV.

The V and J genes are TRBV7-6 and TRBJ2-7; TRBD2 matches at 10 bases. The CDR3 is 15 amino acids. Germline loops: CDR1 SGHVS, CDR2 FNYEAQ. The V and J ends lost 2 bases and 2 bases, in that order; junction bases with no gene match: 3. CDR3: CASSLNSGGTYEQYF. CDR3 DNA: TGTGCCAGCAGCTTAAATAGCGGGGGGACCTACGAGCAGTACTTC.

The chain recombines TRBV5-4 with TRBJ2-5; unclear D gene. Trimming removed 2 bases at V and 6 bases at J, with 11 bases between. The CDR3 spans 13 residues. Germline CDR1 SGHNT, CDR2 YYREEE (reference sequence). Here the CDR3 DNA reads TGTGCCAGCAGCTTTTTGACTGGAAAGACCCAGTACTTC. As protein: CASSFLTGKTQYF.

This clone has only a few counts. This chain uses TRBV10-3 with TRBJ2-5, with 13 nucleotides matching TRBD2. V lost 4 bases and J lost 5; bases outside the gene matches: 4. This CDR3 is built from 15 residues. Per the germline V gene, CDR1 is ENHRY and CDR2 is SYGVKD. The CDR3 nucleotides are TGTGCCATCAGTGGGACTAGCGGGGGCGGGGAGACCCAGTACTTC. It is translated as CAISGTSGGGETQYF.

V gene TRBV5-4 combines with J gene TRBJ2-5; D might be TRBD2 (7 bases). Germline CDR1 and CDR2: SGHNT and YYREEE (reference sequence). Trimming cost V 4 bases and J 7 bases, with 20 bases left between them. The CDR3 totals 15 residues. As DNA, the CDR3 is TGTGCCAGCAGCCTGGGAGGGGGGGGGCAGGGGACCCAGTACTTC. This codes for CASSLGGGGQGTQYF.

The sample holds a few counts of this clone. The chain is built from TRBV6-6 and TRBJ2-7, with D tentatively TRBD2 (5 bases). The CDR3 spans 14 residues. The germline V and J ends were trimmed by 0 bases and 3 bases, with 9 bases remaining between them. The germline V gene has CDR1 MNHNY and CDR2 SVGAGI (reference sequence). DNA of the CDR3: TGTGCCAGCAGTTACTCGGATCGGGGCTACGAGCAGTACTTC. Translating it yields CASSYSDRGYEQYF.

The rearrangement joins TRBV7-9 to TRBJ1-2, with TRBD1 matching over 8 bases. The CDR3 loop spans 14 amino acids. V lost 3 bases and J lost 3; bases outside the gene matches: 3. Looked up from germline, CDR1 is SEHNR and CDR2 is FQNEAQ (reference sequence). CDR3 sequence reads: CASSLAGGDYGYTF. DNA of the CDR3: TGTGCCAGCAGCTTGGCAGGGGGCGACTATGGCTACACCTTC.

V gene TRBV4-1 combines with J gene TRBJ2-7; tentative D call: TRBD2 (6 bases). Trimming removed 1 base at V and 3 bases at J, with 16 bases between. This CDR3 has 16 amino acids. The germline V gene has CDR1 MGHRA and CDR2 YSYEKL. DNA for the CDR3: TGCGCCAGCAGCCAAGTCCCGGAGGGAGGTTACTACGAGCAGTACTTC. This encodes CASSQVPEGGYYEQYF.

The chain has TRBV5-6 and TRBJ2-7; 7 nucleotides match TRBD2. V shed 4 bases and J 3 bases; nucleotides not matched to a gene: 7. The CDR3 loop spans 14 amino acids. The germline gives CDR1 SGHDT, CDR2 YYEEEE. The CDR3 here is CASSRTGRFYEQYF. The CDR3 DNA is TGTGCCAGCAGCCGGACCGGGAGGTTCTACGAGCAGTACTTC.